Presented here are 5 T cell receptor beta chains from one specimen sequenced in a study of shared clonotypes between healthy human individuals (TCRdb year 2020). The receptor library was made with the immunoSEQ multiplex PCR assay. What TCRdb holds here is the immuneACCESS table cut down to in-frame rearrangements. Part of the clones is not present; checked against another copy, under half of the missing clones reflect an unresolved V gene, and the others are unexplained. The sample table lists a few million clones, approximately 94% of them with a count of one. The top ten hold roughly 0.15% of the sample. Sequencing was performed on naive CD4+ T cells sorted from blood. What the cell subset or site label conveys for this sample: CD45RA+ positively selected. The receptors were gathered from a man aged 18 to 30 in good health.

V gene TRBV5-8 combines with J gene TRBJ2-5; TRBD1 is a possible D gene (5 bases). V lost 0 bases to trimming and J lost 3 bases, with 21 bases between them. CDR3 length: 18 residues. Germline V gives CDR1 SGHTS, CDR2 YDEGEE. The CDR3 loop reads CASSLAKGSDSSKETQYF. As DNA, the CDR3 is TGTGCCAGCAGCTTGGCCAAGGGAAGCGACAGTTCCAAAGAGACCCAGTACTTC.

The V gene is TRBV11-2, the J gene TRBJ2-1; perhaps TRBD2 as D (6 bases). Germline V lookup: CDR1 SGHAT, CDR2 FQNNGV. The CDR3 consists of 16 residues. V was trimmed by 1 base and J by 4 bases, leaving 14 bases between them. The CDR3 loop is CASSLGRLANYNEQFF. In DNA, the CDR3 is TGTGCCAGCAGCTTAGGTCGTCTAGCGAATTACAATGAGCAGTTCTTC.

This clone came up once. The chain combines TRBV5-4 with TRBJ2-7; D is uncertain. CDR1 is SGHNT and CDR2 is YYREEE in the germline V gene (reference sequence). The CDR3 runs to 12 residues. V was shortened by 3 bases and J by 1 base, with 5 bases between the two germline ends. Here the CDR3 reads CASSWNSYEQYF. CDR3 bases: TGTGCCAGCAGCTGGAATTCCTACGAGCAGTACTTC.

This rearrangement joins TRBV19 to TRBJ1-5; TRBD1 is a possible D gene (5 bases). V lost 5 bases and J 4 bases, leaving 12 bases between the germline ends. CDR3 size: 14 residues. Looked up from germline, CDR1 is LNHDA and CDR2 is SQIVND (reference sequence). DNA for the CDR3: TGTGCCAGTAGTCTGGTCGGGGGGAATCAGCCCCAGCATTTT. It encodes CASSLVGGNQPQHF.

This sequence joins TRBV28 and TRBJ2-7; TRBD2 aligns across 8 bases. Germline V lookup: CDR1 MDHEN, CDR2 SYDVKM. V lost 5 bases and J lost 2; bases outside the gene matches: 5. This CDR3 is built from 14 residues. CDR3 in amino acids: CASSATSGTYEQYF. The CDR3 nucleotides are TGTGCCAGCAGTGCAACTAGCGGAACCTACGAGCAGTACTTC.